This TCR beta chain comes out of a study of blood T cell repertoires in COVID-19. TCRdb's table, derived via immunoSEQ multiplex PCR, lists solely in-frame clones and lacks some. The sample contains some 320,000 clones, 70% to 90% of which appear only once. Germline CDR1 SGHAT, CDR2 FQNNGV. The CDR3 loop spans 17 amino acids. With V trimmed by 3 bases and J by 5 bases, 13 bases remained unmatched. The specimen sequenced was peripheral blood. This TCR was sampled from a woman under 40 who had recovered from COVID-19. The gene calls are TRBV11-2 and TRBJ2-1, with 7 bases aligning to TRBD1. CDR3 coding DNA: TGTGCCAGCAGCTTTAAAATAAACAGGGGCGATCACAATGAGCAGTTCTTC. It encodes CASSFKINRGDHNEQFF.